This T cell receptor beta chain is drawn from a study of blood T cell repertoires in COVID-19. Background on the study: Sites across the United States, Italy and Spain contributed samples from acute and convalescent COVID-19. T cells, B-cell-depleted T cells, or PBMCs supplied cDNA or gDNA.

Authors' methods: Amplified reference gene primers provided the basis for estimating nucleated cell counts. Measured with immunoSEQ multiplex PCR; TCRdb has only the in-frame clones, and not every one. The V and J calls and clone size were taken over from that table, and D and trimming were inferred from the DNA. The data contain tens of thousands of clones, roughly nine tenths of them singletons. The V segment lost 5 bases and the J segment 7 bases; nucleotides outside the gene matches: 10. The CDR3 spans 15 residues. CDR1 and CDR2 from the germline V gene are LNHDA and SQIVND (reference sequence). This chain joins TRBV19 and TRBJ1-4; TRBD1 aligns across 7 bases. Sample: peripheral blood. The sequence was obtained from a woman older than 75 with active or convalescent COVID-19. This CDR3 is CASSDLRQGGEKLFF. The CDR3 nucleotides read TGTGCCAGTAGTGACCTCCGACAGGGCGGTGAAAAACTGTTTTTT.